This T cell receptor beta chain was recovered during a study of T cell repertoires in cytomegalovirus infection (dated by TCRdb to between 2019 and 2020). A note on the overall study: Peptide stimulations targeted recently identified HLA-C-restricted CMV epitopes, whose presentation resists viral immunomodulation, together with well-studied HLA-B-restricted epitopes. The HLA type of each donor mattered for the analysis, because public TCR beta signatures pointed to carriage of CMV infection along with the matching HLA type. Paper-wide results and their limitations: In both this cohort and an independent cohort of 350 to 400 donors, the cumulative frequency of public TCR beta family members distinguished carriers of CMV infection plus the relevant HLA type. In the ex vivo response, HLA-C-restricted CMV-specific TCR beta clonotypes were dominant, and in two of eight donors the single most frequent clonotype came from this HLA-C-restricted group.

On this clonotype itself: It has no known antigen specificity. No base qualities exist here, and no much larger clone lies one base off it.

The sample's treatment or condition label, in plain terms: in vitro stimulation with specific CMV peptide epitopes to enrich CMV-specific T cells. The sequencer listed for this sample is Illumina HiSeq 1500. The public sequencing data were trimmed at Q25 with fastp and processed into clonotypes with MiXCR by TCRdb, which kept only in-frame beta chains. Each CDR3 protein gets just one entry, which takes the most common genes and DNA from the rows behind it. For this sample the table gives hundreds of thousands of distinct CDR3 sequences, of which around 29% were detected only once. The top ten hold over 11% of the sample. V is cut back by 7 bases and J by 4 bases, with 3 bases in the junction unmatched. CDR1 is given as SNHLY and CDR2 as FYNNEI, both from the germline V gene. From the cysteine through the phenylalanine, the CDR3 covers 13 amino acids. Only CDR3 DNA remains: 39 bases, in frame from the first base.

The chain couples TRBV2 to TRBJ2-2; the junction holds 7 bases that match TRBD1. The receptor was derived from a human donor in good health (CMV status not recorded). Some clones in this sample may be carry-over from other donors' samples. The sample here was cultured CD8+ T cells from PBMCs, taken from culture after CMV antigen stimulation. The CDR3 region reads CASKNRGTGELFF. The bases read TGTGCCAGCAAAAACAGGGGCACCGGGGAGCTGTTTTTT.